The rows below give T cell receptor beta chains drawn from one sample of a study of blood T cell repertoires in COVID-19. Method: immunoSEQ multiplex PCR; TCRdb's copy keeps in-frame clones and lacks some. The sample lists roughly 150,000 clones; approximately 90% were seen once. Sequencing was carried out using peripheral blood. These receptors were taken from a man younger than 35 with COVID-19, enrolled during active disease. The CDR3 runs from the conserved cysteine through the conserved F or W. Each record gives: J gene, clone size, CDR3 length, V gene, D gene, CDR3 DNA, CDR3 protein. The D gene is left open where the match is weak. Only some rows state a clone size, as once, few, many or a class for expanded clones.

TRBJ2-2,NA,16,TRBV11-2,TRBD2,TGTGCCAGCAGCTTAAGGACTAGCGGGAGGGCCGGGGAGCTGTTTTTT,CASSLRTSGRAGELFF
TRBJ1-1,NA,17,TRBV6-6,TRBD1,TGTGCCAGCAGTCCCCGGACAGGGGGCTCCTGGAACACTGAAGCTTTCTTT,CASSPRTGGSWNTEAFF
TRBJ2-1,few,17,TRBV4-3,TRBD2,TGCGCCAGCAGCCAAGATCCTCCCGGGGGGATATACAATGAGCAGTTCTTC,CASSQDPPGGIYNEQFF
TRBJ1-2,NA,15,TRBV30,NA,TGTGCCTGGAGGGCCTCATCTCAACCCGATTATGGCTACACCTTC,CAWRASSQPDYGYTF
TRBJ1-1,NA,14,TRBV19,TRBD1,TGTGCCAGTAGTCTACAGGGGATTCACACTGAAGCTTTCTTT,CASSLQGIHTEAFF
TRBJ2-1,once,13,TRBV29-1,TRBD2,TGCAGCGCCGGGACTAGCGGGAGGAATGAGCAGTTCTTC,CSAGTSGRNEQFF
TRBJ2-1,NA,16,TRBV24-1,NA,TGTGCCACCAGTGATTTGAACATCGGTAGTGAGGATGAGCAGTTCTTC,CATSDLNIGSEDEQFF
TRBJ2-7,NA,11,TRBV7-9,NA,TGTGCCAGCAGCGAAGGACTGGAGCAGTACTTC,CASSEGLEQYF
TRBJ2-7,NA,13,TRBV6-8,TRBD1,TGTGCCAGCAGCGACAGGGCCACCTACGAGCAGTACTTC,CASSDRATYEQYF
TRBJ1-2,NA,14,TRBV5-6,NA,TGTGCCAGCAGCTTGGGCAGGGGCAGTGGTGGCTACACCTTC,CASSLGRGSGGYTF
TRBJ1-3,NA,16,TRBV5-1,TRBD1,TGCGCCAGCAGTTTAACAGGGGGCGCGGAAGGAAACACCATATATTTT,CASSLTGGAEGNTIYF